Following are 16 T cell receptor beta chains from one sample sequenced in a study of low-dose radiotherapy and immunotherapy resistance in tumors. Indicated time point: before trial treatment. TRAV and TRBV primers primed cDNA for both TCRalpha and TCRbeta. The authors amplified TCRs for approximately 20 PCR cycles with a constant-region primer and a V-primer adapter. MiXCR, applied by TCRdb to the reads, yields one record per CDR3 protein. Of 80,000 to 95,000 distinct CDR3 sequences in the sample, 9.4% are singletons; the top ten hold about 1%. Sequences were derived from PBMCs, sampled before treatment. These receptors all come from a male donor with prostate cancer.

This clonotype has a count of ten or more. V usage is TRBV28 and J usage is TRBJ2-3, with D tentatively TRBD2 (5 bases). The CDR3 consists of 14 residues. CDR1 is MDHEN and CDR2 is SYDVKM in the germline V gene. V gave up 7 bases and J gave up 0 bases, with 11 bases separating them. The DNA for the CDR3 is TGTGCCAGCAAGGGCAGGACTAGCACAGATACGCAGTATTTT. This gives the protein CASKGRTSTDTQYF.

The rearrangement joins TRBV5-1 to TRBJ2-5, with D tentatively TRBD1 (5 bases). Trimming shortened V by 0 bases and J by 5 bases, and 17 bases separated the two germline ends. This CDR3 comprises 16 residues. Germline V gene data show CDR1 as SGHRS and CDR2 as YFSETQ. Here the CDR3 reads CASSLGTASWGETQYF. The CDR3 DNA follows: TGCGCCAGCAGCTTGGGAACGGCAAGCTGGGGCGAGACCCAGTACTTC.

This clonotype has ten or more counts. The rearrangement joins TRBV20-1 to TRBJ2-1; D may be TRBD1 (6 bases). This CDR3 spans 12 amino acids. Trimming cost V 2 bases and J 13 bases, with 15 bases left between them. CDR1 and CDR2 (germline): DFQATT, SNEGSKA (reference sequence). CDR3 amino acids: CSARRETGFQFF. CDR3 bases: TGCAGTGCTAGAAGAGAGACAGGTTTCCAGTTCTTC.

This clonotype has ten or more counts. This sequence joins TRBV12-3 or TRBV12-4 and TRBJ2-2; either TRBD1 or TRBD2 may supply D (5 bases each). V was shortened by 6 bases and J by 2 bases, with 13 bases between the two germline ends. The CDR3 extends over 15 amino acids. Written as DNA, the CDR3 is TGTGCCAGCAGCCCCGGGACCTTTAACACCGGGGAGCTGTTTTTT. Encoded protein: CASSPGTFNTGELFF.

Many counts were recorded for this clonotype. The CDR3 is CSAIRGPSTDTQYF. For the CDR3, the DNA is TGCAGTGCTATCAGGGGGCCTAGCACAGATACGCAGTATTTT. The rearrangement links TRBV20-1 to TRBJ2-3; 8 bases align to TRBD1. The V and J ends lost 4 bases and 0 bases, in that order; junction bases with no gene match: 3. Germline CDR1 DFQATT, CDR2 SNEGSKA (reference sequence). The CDR3 is 14 residues long.

Ten or more counts support this clonotype. The chain carries TRBV18 and TRBJ2-1; perhaps TRBD1 as D (5 bases). CDR1 is KGHSH and CDR2 is LQKENI in the germline V gene. The CDR3 runs to 16 residues. V lost 3 bases to trimming and J lost 5 bases, with 17 bases between them. CDR3 DNA sequence: TGTGCCAGCTCACCGTACGCGCCCAGGGTCAACAATGAGCAGTTCTTC. Translation: CASSPYAPRVNNEQFF.

This clonotype was seen repeatedly, ten times or more. The chain is built from TRBV6-2 or TRBV6-3 and TRBJ2-7, with D perhaps matching TRBD1 (5 bases). V was shortened by 6 bases and J by 2 bases, with 20 bases between the two germline ends. The CDR3 covers 16 residues. Looked up from germline, CDR1 is MNHEY and CDR2 is SVGEGT. The chain's CDR3 is CASRPPGSRYPYEQYF. The CDR3 nucleotides read TGTGCCAGCAGGCCGCCAGGGTCCCGATACCCCTACGAGCAGTACTTC.

The sample holds a few counts of this clonotype. The genes are TRBV5-4 and TRBJ2-7; 9 positions match TRBD2. Unmatched junction bases numbered 1, after V lost 3 bases and J lost 0 bases. CDR3 length equals 14 residues. The germline gives CDR1 SGHNT, CDR2 YYREEE (reference sequence). The CDR3 protein is CASSSSGTSYEQYF. The CDR3 DNA is TGTGCCAGCAGCTCTAGCGGGACCTCCTACGAGCAGTACTTC.

This clonotype was seen repeatedly, ten times or more. J is TRBJ1-5 and V is TRBV19; D is unclear. The CDR3 extends over 15 amino acids. Trimming took off 6 bases at V and 2 bases at J, with 14 bases between the two ends. The germline V gene has CDR1 LNHDA and CDR2 SQIVND (reference sequence). The CDR3 region has the DNA TGTGCCAGTAGCCTGTGGGAGAATCGCAATCAGCCCCAGCATTTT. Its protein is CASSLWENRNQPQHF.

As regards this clonotype: This likely traces to a read error, being one base from a far larger clone. This chain joins TRBV5-5 and TRBJ2-6, with 10 positions matching TRBD2. Germline lookup yields CDR1 SGHKS and CDR2 YYEKEE (reference sequence). The length of the CDR3 is 18 residues. The V gene end was trimmed by 5 bases and the J gene end by 0 bases; junction bases not matched to a gene: 8. The CDR3 nucleotides read TGTGCCAGCAGTCCCGGACTAGCGGCATTCTCTGGGGCCAACGTCCTGACTTTC. As protein: CASSPGLAAFSGANVLTF.

This clonotype was counted at least ten times. The CDR3 region is CASSLGAGTGELFF. In DNA, the CDR3 is TGTGCCAGCAGCCTAGGCGCCGGCACCGGGGAGCTGTTTTTT. The V call is TRBV7-2, the J call TRBJ2-2; D not resolved. Germline-derived CDR1 and CDR2 are SGHTA and FQGNSA. This CDR3 contains 14 residues. Trimming stripped 5 bases from V and 4 bases from J, with 11 bases between.

The J gene is TRBJ2-4, the V gene TRBV7-2; TRBD2 might be the D (6 bases). This CDR3 has 14 amino acids. Trimming pared 5 bases from V and 7 bases from J, leaving 15 bases between. Germline CDR1 and CDR2: SGHTA and FQGNSA. CDR3: CASSHTGGTNIQYF. The CDR3 DNA reads as TGTGCCAGCAGCCATACAGGAGGGACCAACATTCAGTACTTC.

This clonotype was counted at least ten times. V is TRBV4-1 and J is TRBJ2-3; D is possibly TRBD1 or TRBD2 (5 bases each). The CDR3 is 17 residues long. Germline V gene lookup returns CDR1 MGHRA and CDR2 YSYEKL. V gave up 1 base and J gave up 1 base, with 15 bases separating them. The CDR3 reads CASSQAGTLTGTDTQYF. The CDR3, as DNA: TGCGCCAGCAGCCAAGCCGGGACCCTAACGGGCACAGATACGCAGTATTTT.

This clonotype appeared many times. V and J are TRBV11-2 and TRBJ2-2; D unresolved. The CDR3 loop spans 13 amino acids. Looked up from germline, CDR1 is SGHAT and CDR2 is FQNNGV. With 3 bases removed from V and 6 bases from J, the gap between germline ends came to 8 bases. The CDR3 nucleotides read TGTGCCAGCAGCTTGCAGGAACCCGGGGAGCTGTTTTTT. Translating it yields CASSLQEPGELFF.

This clonotype occurred many times. The chain recombines TRBV12-3 or TRBV12-4 with TRBJ2-1, with D unclear. V was cut by 6 bases and J by 9 bases, with 6 bases left in between. CDR3 length: 10 amino acids. The CDR3 DNA sequence: TGTGCCAGCAGCCACGGTGAGCAGTTCTTC. Translation: CASSHGEQFF.

Many counts were recorded for this clonotype. The chain joins TRBV7-2 to TRBJ2-1, with 8 bases aligning to TRBD2. Per germline, CDR1 SGHTA and CDR2 FQGNSA. This CDR3 spans 14 amino acids. Germline trimming cut 3 bases from V and 7 bases from J; bases unmatched to any gene: 5. CDR3 coding DNA: TGTGCCAGCAGCTTCGCTAGCGGGCAGAATGAGCAGTTCTTC. It encodes CASSFASGQNEQFF.